This TCR beta chain was sequenced for a study of blood T cell repertoires in COVID-19. Looking at the study overall: Acute-phase and convalescent COVID-19 samples originated in the United States, Italy and Spain.

Cohort allocation depended upon clinical history that participants reported. Measured with immunoSEQ multiplex PCR; TCRdb has only the in-frame clones, and not every one. The data show approximately 190,000 clones, with 84% seen just once and 3.2% held by the top ten. The receptor comes from a woman aged 25 to 39 who had been exposed to COVID-19. Material for sequencing was PBMCs or T cells enriched from blood (not recorded which).

The CDR3 nucleotides are TGTGCCAGCCGCTCTACAGACAGACAGGGGGCTCTCAAACCTGGGGCCAACGTCCTGACTTTC. This codes for CASRSTDRQGALKPGANVLTF. The chain combines TRBV2 with TRBJ2-6; the match to TRBD1 covers 10 bases. The germline gives CDR1 SNHLY, CDR2 FYNNEI. CDR3 length: 21 residues. With 8 bases clipped from V and 2 bases from J, the junction kept 21 bases outside the gene matches.